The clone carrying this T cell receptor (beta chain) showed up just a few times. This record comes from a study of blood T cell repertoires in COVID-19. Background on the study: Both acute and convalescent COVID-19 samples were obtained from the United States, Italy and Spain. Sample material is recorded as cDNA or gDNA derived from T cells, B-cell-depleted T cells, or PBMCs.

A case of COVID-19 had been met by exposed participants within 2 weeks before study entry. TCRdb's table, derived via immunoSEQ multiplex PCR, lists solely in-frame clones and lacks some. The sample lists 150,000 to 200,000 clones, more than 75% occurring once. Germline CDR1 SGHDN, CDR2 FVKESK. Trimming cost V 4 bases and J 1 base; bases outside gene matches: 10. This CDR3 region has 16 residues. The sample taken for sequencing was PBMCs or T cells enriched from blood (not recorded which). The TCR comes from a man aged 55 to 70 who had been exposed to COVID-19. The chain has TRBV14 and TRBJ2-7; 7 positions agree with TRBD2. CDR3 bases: TGTGCCAGCAGCCGGACGAGCGGGATGGTGTCCTACGAGCAGTACTTC. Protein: CASSRTSGMVSYEQYF.